What follows describes a single T cell receptor beta chain. Antigen: not known. The sample comes from a study of post-analysis software for immune sequencing data. Study as a whole: The patients showed relapsing-remitting, secondary progressive and progressive-relapsing multiple sclerosis courses. Overall study findings and caveats: Diversity measured as normalized Chao1 was significantly lower in multiple sclerosis patients than in controls. Samples from a shared batch, those prepared together, strongly co-clustered by F measure. Five TRBV segments were significantly more frequent in patients than in controls. TRBV5-6, TRBV5-1 and TRBV20-1 were among these segments.

Unique molecular identifiers had been added to the TCR beta cDNA libraries. Around 460,000 cDNA molecules came from approximately 1 to 10 million T cells. TCRdb re-analysed the PCR reads in MiXCR, keeping a single row per CDR3 protein. The sample holds 170,000 or so distinct CDR3 sequences, 25% to 35% seen once. The CDR3 is 14 residues long. Trimming cost V 2 bases and J 7 bases, with 11 bases left between them. The V gene's germline CDR1 is SEHNR and CDR2 FQNEAQ (reference sequence). The sample comprised blood. The chain joins TRBV7-9 to TRBJ1-4; a weak D match, TRBD1 (5 bases). This sequence was found in a girl aged 5-17 years with multiple sclerosis. CDR3 protein: CASSLQGVGEKLFF. CDR3 bases: TGTGCCAGCAGCTTACAAGGGGTTGGTGAAAAACTGTTTTTT.